This TCR beta chain stems from a study of OX40 agonist ivuxolimab in advanced cancers. Study-wide context: Ivuxolimab was a fully human IgG2 agonistic monoclonal antibody targeting the costimulatory receptor OX40 (CD134). A male proportion of roughly 85% and a mean age of approximately 60 years, ranging from about 23 to 90, were recorded for the dose-escalation cohort. Peripheral TCRbeta sequencing aimed to test whether ivuxolimab altered TCR sequence diversity and caused clonal T-cell expansion. Prior anti-PD-1, anti-PD-L1 or anti-CTLA-4 therapy was permitted, and 30% to 45% of dose-escalation patients had received checkpoint inhibitors. Intravenous ivuxolimab was administered to patients every 2 weeks at six dose levels: 0.01, 0.1, 0.3, 1.5, 3 and 10 mg/kg. The paper covers the monotherapy dose-escalation part of the phase I ivuxolimab trial, which included N of about 56 patients. Partial responses occurred in three dose-escalation patients: two with cutaneous melanoma and one with hepatocellular carcinoma. Of the approximately 50 dose-escalation patients, hepatocellular carcinoma was present in around 20, melanoma in approximately 15, renal cell carcinoma in 9 and head and neck cancer in 9.

Patients with autoimmune disease history or receiving systemic immunosuppression were excluded from the trial. In every dose cohort, peripheral blood was drawn for TCR sequencing at baseline, cycle 4 day 1, and cycle 7 day 1. Samples were obtained from an open-label, multicenter, first-in-human phase I dose-escalation trial of ivuxolimab. Adults with locally advanced or metastatic head and neck squamous cell, hepatocellular, melanoma or renal cell carcinoma were enrolled in the trial. Before TCR sequencing, CD4+ T cells and CD8+ T cells were sorted from peripheral blood as separate populations. The study at large found these results: Low levels of normalized T-cell clonal expansion were also shown by some nonresponding patients. After ivuxolimab, expanded clones were on average more numerous among CD8+ T cells than among CD4+ T cells. Which antigens the clonally expanded peripheral T cells were specific for was not determined. At doses of 0.1 to 3.0 mg/kg, clonal expansion of both CD4+ and CD8+ T cells in blood was seen between baseline and week 6. In the 0.1-3.0 mg/kg groups, partial responders had among the lowest normalized peripheral clonal expansion, particularly in CD8+ T cells.

Concerning this clone itself: Its target antigen remains unknown. Base-call qualities are not available, and no considerably larger clone is one nucleotide away.

Genomic DNA was isolated from the sorted cells so that the TCRbeta CDR3 region could be sequenced. TCRbeta CDR3 regions were sequenced using the immunoSEQ Assay. In TCRdb, the immuneACCESS table is reduced to in-frame sequences with V and J assigned. These tables do not hold every clone; where another copy was compared, an unresolved V gene accounts for under half, and the others remain unexplained. A total of 85,000 to 120,000 clones appear in this sample, about nine tenths of them only once. The ten biggest clones cover about 0.5% of the sample. CDR1 and CDR2 (SGHTA, FQGNSA) derive from the germline V gene. Trimming takes 5 bases from V and 6 bases from J, and the germline ends sit 10 bases apart. Including the terminal cysteine and phenylalanine, the CDR3 comprises 13 residues. Of all the DNA, just the CDR3 is kept, 39 bases in frame from base 1.

This TCR was recovered from an adult with an advanced solid tumor such as melanoma, head and neck, liver or kidney cancer. The chain is encoded by TRBV7-2 joined to TRBJ2-2; the D gene assignment is ambiguous. The sample consisted of CD4+ or CD8+ T cells sorted from blood, taken in a trial of the OX40 agonist ivuxolimab. The nucleotide sequence is TGTGCCAGCAGCGTAGTGGGCTCCGGGGAGCTGTTTTTT. It translates as CASSVVGSGELFF.